These 13 T cell receptor beta chains originate from one sample sequenced in a study of blood T cell repertoires in COVID-19. Assay used: immunoSEQ multiplex PCR; TCRdb lists only in-frame clones, some missing. In the table there are about 38,000 clones, nearly 90% of which are singletons. Sequenced input: peripheral blood. The receptor source for this set is a man between 60 and 75 years old with active or convalescent COVID-19.

The CDR3 nucleotides are TGTGCCAGCAGTTACGCCGGACAGTCTCAGCCCCAGCATTTT. Translation gives CASSYAGQSQPQHF. The chain couples TRBV6-2 or TRBV6-3 to TRBJ1-5, with D tentatively TRBD1 (6 bases). V gave up 2 bases and J gave up 6 bases, with 11 bases separating them. The germline V gene encodes CDR1 MNHEY and CDR2 SVGEGT. The CDR3 extends over 14 amino acids.

This sequence joins TRBV10-3 and TRBJ2-5; D perhaps matches TRBD2 (5 bases). V was pared by 9 bases and J by 2 bases, with 13 bases between. The CDR3 extends over 13 amino acids. The V gene's germline CDR1 is ENHRY and CDR2 SYGVKD. The chain's CDR3 is CAMREGGQETQYF. For the CDR3, the DNA is TGTGCCATGAGGGAAGGAGGTCAAGAGACCCAGTACTTC.

The chain links TRBV24-1 to TRBJ2-1; 11 positions agree with TRBD2. CDR1 is KGHDR and CDR2 is SFDVKD in the germline V gene. V shed 4 bases and J 3 bases; nucleotides not matched to a gene: 1. The CDR3 length is 15 residues. In nucleotides, the CDR3 is TGTGCCACCAGTGAAGGGACTAGCGGCTACAATGAGCAGTTCTTC. Its protein is CATSEGTSGYNEQFF.

The chain is built from TRBV11-1 and TRBJ1-5; no clear D gene. Trimming removed 2 bases from V and 3 bases from J, with 5 bases in between. CDR1 and CDR2 (germline): SGHAT, FQDESV (reference sequence). The CDR3 has 13 amino acids. CDR3: CASSLSSNQPQHF. For the CDR3, the DNA is TGTGCCAGCAGCTTATCGTCCAATCAGCCCCAGCATTTT. The full variable domain, completed using reference TRBV11-1 and TRBJ1-5, is EAEVAQSPRYKITEKSQAVAFWCDPISGHATLYWYRQILGQGPELLVQFQDESVVDDSQLPKDRFSAERLKGVDSTLKIQPAELGDSAMYLCASSLSSNQPQHFGDGTRLSIL.

The rearrangement links TRBV11-2 to TRBJ2-7; no clear D. The CDR3 has 14 residues. The germline V gene encodes CDR1 SGHAT and CDR2 FQNNGV. Trimming cost V 5 bases and J 4 bases, with 15 bases left between them. The CDR3 protein is CASSVTTGAYEQYF. The DNA of the CDR3 is TGTGCCAGCAGCGTCACAACCGGAGCTTACGAGCAGTACTTC.

The rearrangement joins TRBV10-1 to TRBJ2-5; 11 bases agree with TRBD2. The CDR3 is 16 amino acids. Germline-derived CDR1 and CDR2 are WNHNN and SYGVQD (reference sequence). After removal of 3 bases from V and 5 bases from J, the junction contained 8 bases not matched to a gene. The DNA for the CDR3 is TGCGCCAGCAGTGAAGGAGCTAGCGGGAGGATCGAGACCCAGTACTTC. Translating it yields CASSEGASGRIETQYF.

This clone was found once. V gene TRBV14 combines with J gene TRBJ2-7; D gene ambiguous. This CDR3 has 12 amino acids. V was trimmed by 0 bases and J by 9 bases, leaving 9 bases between them. Germline V gives CDR1 SGHDN, CDR2 FVKESK. The CDR3: CASSQDRVLQYF. The CDR3 DNA follows: TGTGCCAGCAGCCAAGATCGGGTTTTGCAGTACTTC.

V and J are TRBV19 and TRBJ2-2; D gene unclear. This CDR3 has 16 amino acids. Trimming took off 6 bases at V and 1 base at J, with 15 bases between the two ends. Looked up from germline, CDR1 is LNHDA and CDR2 is SQIVND (reference sequence). DNA for the CDR3: TGTGCCAGTAGCCTTGCCACTCATTTGAACACCGGGGAGCTGTTTTTT. Protein sequence: CASSLATHLNTGELFF. Full variable domain (missing parts from reference TRBV19 and TRBJ2-2): DGGITQSPKYLFRKEGQNVTLSCEQNLNHDAMYWYRQDPGQGLRLIYYSQIVNDFQKGDIAEGYSVSREKKESFPLTVTSAQKNPTAFYLCASSLATHLNTGELFFGEGSRLTVL.

V usage is TRBV7-6 and J usage is TRBJ2-1; 7 bases fit TRBD2. J gave up 5 bases and V 10 bases, and 11 bases lay outside the gene matches. The germline gives CDR1 SGHVS, CDR2 FNYEAQ. The CDR3 is made up of 14 amino acids. CDR3 sequence reads: CAIRKRGADNEQFF. The DNA for the CDR3 is TGTGCCATCCGAAAGCGGGGAGCTGACAATGAGCAGTTCTTC. The whole variable domain, filled in from reference TRBV7-6 and TRBJ2-1, reads GAGVSQSPRYKVTKRGQDVALRCDPISGHVSLYWYRQALGQGPEFLTYFNYEAQQDKSGLPNDRFSAERPEGSISTLTIQRTEQRDSAMYRCAIRKRGADNEQFFGPGTRLTVL.

The genes are TRBV11-2 and TRBJ1-1, with unresolved D. This CDR3 spans 14 amino acids. Germline CDR1 SGHAT, CDR2 FQNNGV. The V gene lost 2 bases and the J gene lost 4 bases, with 11 bases spanning the gap. Here the CDR3 DNA reads TGTGCCAGCAGCTTAAGCGGAAAGGGCACTGAAGCTTTCTTT. Its translation is CASSLSGKGTEAFF.

V and J are TRBV7-6 and TRBJ2-7; 12 nucleotides match TRBD2. The junction had 8 bases not matched to a gene; V was cut back by 1 base and J by 7 bases. Germline V gene data show CDR1 as SGHVS and CDR2 as FNYEAQ. This CDR3 region has 16 residues. CDR3 in amino acids: CASSLVVPSGRVEQYF. CDR3 coding DNA: TGTGCCAGCAGCTTAGTGGTTCCTAGCGGGAGGGTTGAGCAGTACTTC.

This chain links TRBV5-1 with TRBJ2-7; a weak D match, TRBD1 (6 bases). The V and J ends lost 5 bases and 5 bases respectively, with 17 bases between them. The germline V gene encodes CDR1 SGHRS and CDR2 YFSETQ. There are 14 residues in the CDR3. The CDR3 DNA is TGCGCCAGCAGAGCCCGCCAGGGGTGGAACGAGCAGTACTTC. This codes for CASRARQGWNEQYF.

This clone was seen just once. This chain joins TRBV5-1 and TRBJ2-7; TRBD2 might be the D (5 bases). Per the germline V gene, CDR1 is SGHRS and CDR2 is YFSETQ. This CDR3 is 14 amino acids long. V lost 4 bases to trimming and J lost 0 bases, with 11 bases between them. CDR3 region: CASSERDSSYEQYF. Here the CDR3 DNA reads TGCGCCAGCAGCGAACGGGATAGCTCCTACGAGCAGTACTTC.